This TCR beta chain stems from a study of cytomegalovirus exposure and HLA in healthy donors (dated by TCRdb to about 2017). Notes on the research overall: According to a later analysis, the roughly 120 validation repertoires were produced on the same platform as the 666 repertoires of the first cohort. The study combined high-throughput TCR immunosequencing, statistical association of individual TCRs with disease status, and machine learning to predict cytomegalovirus infection status. The study aimed to test whether cataloging public T cell receptors could reveal signatures of past pathogen exposure. Besides the first cohort of hundreds of subjects, a separate validation cohort made up of 90 to 150 different subjects was used.

Of note for this clone: Its antigen remains unidentified. Base quality data are lacking; no much larger clone is found one base away.

To prepare the library, the immunoSEQ multiplex PCR assay was applied. Concerning the study's data processing: A statistical classification framework was built for diagnosing cytomegalovirus status from the catalog of TCR beta chain sequences. TCRdb carries this immuneACCESS record with in-frame sequences only. Its versions omit some clonotypes, under half of them owing to an unresolved V gene in the studies checked, with the rest unexplained. That table furnishes V, J and clone size, whereas the DNA furnished D and trimming. The sample yields fewer than 95,000 clones; about 93% were counted once. The ten largest clones take up 0.5% to 0.75% of the sample. The donors belonged to the validation cohort of 120 subjects, which was separate from the approximately 610-subject first cohort. What the research found in general, with its limitations: In a later analysis, TCRs clustered in the first cohort were found to also tend to co-occur in the 100 to 150 validation repertoires, with 94% of cluster scores above 0. The validation cohort had no HLA typing available for a later analysis, so co-occurrence within that cohort was assessed over all 120 or so repertoires. The authors suggested that the approach could potentially be generalized to other disease states and immunological phenotypes. While some public TCRs were present in many individuals, most TCR sequences turned up only very rarely across donors. In both the original and validation cohorts, the classifier was reported to diagnose cytomegalovirus status with high specificity and sensitivity. The study gave a list of 150 to 200 TCR beta chains associated with cytomegalovirus. Three of the identified cytomegalovirus-associated TCR beta chains were confirmed in vitro to be specific for cytomegalovirus antigens.

The CDR3 sequence holds 14 residues, the cysteine and phenylalanine included. Of all the DNA, just the CDR3 is kept, 42 bases in frame from base 1. CDR1 and CDR2 are drawn from the germline V gene (reference sequence): LNHDA, SQIVND. V is trimmed back by 3 bases and J by 2 bases, and the junction contains 4 bases that no gene match accounts for. The receptor was derived from a woman younger than 35 in good health and CMV-seronegative. Sequencing was performed on PBMCs. The sequence joins TRBV19 to TRBJ2-7, with 7 central nucleotides matching TRBD2. The CDR3 corresponds to CASSIPGLTYEQYF. DNA sequence: TGTGCCAGTAGTATCCCGGGACTAACCTACGAGCAGTACTTC.